One sample yielded the 2 T cell receptor beta chains listed below, sequenced in a study of response to subunit inactivated influenza vaccine. TCRdb recomputed calls from the RT-PCR reads with MiXCR, one row per CDR3 protein. The sample yields around 180,000 distinct CDR3 sequences, about 9% seen once. Sample: non-naive T cells sorted from PBMCs, taken on the day of vaccination. Source of these receptors: a man between 50 and 59 years old who received an inactivated influenza vaccine.

This clonotype was detected many times. The chain employs TRBV5-1 and TRBJ2-1; 9 bases align to TRBD1. This CDR3 comprises 15 residues. Germline V CDR1 and CDR2: SGHRS, YFSETQ. V shed 5 bases and J 4 bases; nucleotides not matched to a gene: 7. The CDR3 nucleotides read TGCGCCAGCAGTCTCGGACAGGGGACTTACAATGAGCAGTTCTTC. Translating gives CASSLGQGTYNEQFF. Full variable domain (missing parts from reference TRBV5-1 and TRBJ2-1): KAGVTQTPRYLIKTRGQQVTLSCSPISGHRSVSWYQQTPGQGLQFLFEYFSETQRNKGNFPGRFSGRQFSNSRSEMNVSTLELGDSALYLCASSLGQGTYNEQFFGPGTRLTVL.

This clonotype was seen a handful of times. The CDR3 DNA sequence: TGTGCCAGCAGCTTAGGGCGGGGGGCCCAAGAGACCCAGTACTTC. Its protein product is CASSLGRGAQETQYF. The genes are TRBV7-2 and TRBJ2-5, with TRBD2 identical over 8 bases. V dropped 1 base and J dropped 1; count of bases not matched to a gene: 2. The V gene's germline CDR1 is SGHTA and CDR2 FQGNSA. The CDR3 runs 15 residues.